This T cell receptor beta chain was retrieved from a study of blood T cells in healthy people across ages. This clonotype was seen more than once but under ten times. Its target is not known. Combining a sample-barcoded 5' primer with a J-beta primer mix, a second PCR ran for about 6 to 11 cycles. TCRdb called the 5' RACE reads again in MiXCR, with one record for every CDR3 protein. The repertoire includes 700,000 or so distinct CDR3 sequences, about a fifth of them detected once, and around a fifth sits in the top ten. The V gene end was trimmed by 7 bases and the J gene end by 1 base; junction bases not matched to a gene: 15. Germline CDR1 and CDR2: MNHEY and SMNVEV (reference sequence). The CDR3 runs 17 residues. General study findings and limits: There was a strong correlation between TCR beta diversity and naive T cell percentage. Age advanced and TCR beta diversity per million T cells fell, roughly linearly. Shifts in expanded clonotypes may have been confounded by donor CMV status, which was unknown. When one million T cells were used, diversity estimates were thought to be underestimates.

The source is a man aged 70-80 years in good health. This chain connects TRBV27 to TRBJ2-7, with 8 positions matching TRBD1. Sequencing was done on a sample of blood. This CDR3 is CASNHLGGGQGSYEQYF. The CDR3 DNA follows: TGTGCCAGCAATCACTTGGGGGGAGGACAGGGATCCTACGAGCAGTACTTC.